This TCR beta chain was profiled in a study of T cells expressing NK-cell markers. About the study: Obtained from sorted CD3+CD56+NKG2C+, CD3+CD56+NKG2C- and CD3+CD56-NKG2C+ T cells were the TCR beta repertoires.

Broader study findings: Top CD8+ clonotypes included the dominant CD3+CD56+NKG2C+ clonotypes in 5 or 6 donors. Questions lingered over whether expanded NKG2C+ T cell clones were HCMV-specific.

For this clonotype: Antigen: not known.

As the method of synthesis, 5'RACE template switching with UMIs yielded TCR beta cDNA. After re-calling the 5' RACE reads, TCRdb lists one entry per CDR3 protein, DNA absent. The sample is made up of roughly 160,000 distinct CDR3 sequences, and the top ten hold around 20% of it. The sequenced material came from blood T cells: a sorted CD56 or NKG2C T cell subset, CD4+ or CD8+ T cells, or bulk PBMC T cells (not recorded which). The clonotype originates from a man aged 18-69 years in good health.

This chain's CDR3 is CASSPLPGNTEAFF. This chain joins TRBV7-9 and TRBJ1-1; the TCRdb D gene call, TRBD1, has no DNA to confirm it. CDR1 is SEHNR and CDR2 is FQNEAQ in the germline V gene (reference sequence). CDR3 length equals 14 residues.